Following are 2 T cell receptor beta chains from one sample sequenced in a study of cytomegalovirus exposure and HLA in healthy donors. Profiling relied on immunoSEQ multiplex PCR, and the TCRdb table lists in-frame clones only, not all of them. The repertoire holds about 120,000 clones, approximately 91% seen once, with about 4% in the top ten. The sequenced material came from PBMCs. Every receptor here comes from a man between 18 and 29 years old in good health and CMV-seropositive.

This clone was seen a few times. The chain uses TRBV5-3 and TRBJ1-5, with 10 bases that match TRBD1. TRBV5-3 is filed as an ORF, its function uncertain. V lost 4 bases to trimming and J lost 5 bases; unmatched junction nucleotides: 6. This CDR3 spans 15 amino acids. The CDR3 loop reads CARSPSDRGHQPQHF. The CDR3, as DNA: TGTGCCAGAAGCCCGTCAGACAGGGGGCATCAGCCCCAGCATTTT.

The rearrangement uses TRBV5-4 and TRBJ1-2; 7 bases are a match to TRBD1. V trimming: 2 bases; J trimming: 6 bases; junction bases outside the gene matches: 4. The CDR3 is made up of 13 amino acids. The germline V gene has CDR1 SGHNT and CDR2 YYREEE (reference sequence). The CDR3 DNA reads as TGTGCCAGCAGCTTTCGACAGGGTGATGGCTACACCTTC. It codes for CASSFRQGDGYTF.